The 28 T cell receptor beta chains given below trace back to one sample, sequenced in a study of CXCR3-negative and CXCR3-positive naive CD8 T cells (dated by TCRdb to the late 2010s). Overall results and qualifications from the work: Compared with CXCR3-negative naive cells, CXCR3-positive naive cells had TRB CDR3s with higher hydrophobicity (lower Kidera factor 4), lower energy, and higher strength and volume indices.

Their target antigens are unknown. The instrument given in TCRdb is NextSeq 550. The Human TCR Profiling Kit (MiLaboratory) was used to make UMI-labeled 5' RACE TRB cDNA libraries. TCRdb reprocessed the reads and lists each CDR3 protein sequence as a single entry, with no DNA. The sample table on file contains some 100,000 distinct CDR3 sequences. The ten largest clones take up around 0.35% of the sample. Sequencing input: naive CXCR3+ CD8+ T cells from blood. Interpreted using the paper, the cell subset or site label stands for: CD45RO-CCR7+CD27+CD95- naive CD8+ T cells expressing CXCR3 (TNR3+). The source of these receptors is a human donor in good health. Some clones in this sample may be carry-over from other donors' samples.

The V gene is TRBV7-6, the J gene TRBJ2-5; TCRdb's D call, TRBD1, is unchecked because there is no DNA. CDR3 length equals 14 residues. Germline V gene sequence: CDR1 SGHVS, CDR2 FNYEAQ. CDR3 sequence reads: CASSLDSRGETQYF.

The chain is built from TRBV10-2 and TRBJ2-2. Germline values: CDR1 WSHSY, CDR2 SAAADI. The CDR3 runs 13 residues. CDR3 sequence: CASSEWITGELFF.

V is TRBV12-3 or TRBV12-4 and J is TRBJ2-4; TCRdb gives TRBD1 as the D gene, but with no DNA this cannot be confirmed. There are 16 residues in the CDR3. The CDR3 is CASSLLAGTPGNIQYF.

CDR3 in amino acids: CASSQSFRLAGGSSYNEQFF. The chain combines TRBV28 with TRBJ2-1; TCRdb's assignment of TRBD2 cannot be checked, as there is no DNA. The CDR3 is 20 amino acids. Germline V CDR1 and CDR2: MDHEN, SYDVKM.

This chain uses TRBV29-1 with TRBJ2-3; the D call of TRBD1 rests on TCRdb alone, since no DNA is present to check it. The germline V gene has CDR1 SQVTM and CDR2 ANQGSEA. The CDR3 spans 14 residues. This CDR3 is CSVGSGASTDTQYF.

This chain joins TRBV7-9 and TRBJ2-2; the D call of TRBD1 rests on TCRdb alone, since no DNA is present to check it. Germline CDR1 reads SEHNR; CDR2 reads FQNEAQ (reference sequence). This CDR3 comprises 14 residues. The CDR3 reads CASSPGTTTGELFF.

V gene TRBV15 combines with J gene TRBJ1-2; the D gene TCRdb calls, TRBD1, cannot be checked with no DNA. This CDR3 has 16 residues. Germline loops: CDR1 LNHNV, CDR2 YYDKDF (reference sequence). CDR3 region: CATSREGWDRDYGYTF.

The chain combines TRBV10-1 with TRBJ2-7; TCRdb calls TRBD2, which cannot be checked without DNA. The germline V gene encodes CDR1 WNHNN and CDR2 SYGVQD (reference sequence). This CDR3 is 16 amino acids long. CDR3 region: CASSESASVYPYEQYF.

The chain is built from TRBV6-2 or TRBV6-3 and TRBJ2-5; lacking DNA, the TRBD1 call made by TCRdb goes unchecked. CDR1 and CDR2 (germline): MNHEY, SVGEGT. The CDR3 totals 16 residues. The chain's CDR3 is CASSYLTGEYQETQYF.

The rearrangement links TRBV20-1 to TRBJ1-3. This CDR3 has 13 amino acids. From germline, CDR1 is DFQATT and CDR2 SNEGSKA (reference sequence). The CDR3 reads CSARVGPGNTIYF.

CDR3 amino acids: CASGPRGSTYEQYF. This chain links TRBV7-8 with TRBJ2-7; checking the TCRdb D call of TRBD2 is not possible without DNA. The CDR3 runs to 14 residues. Germline V gives CDR1 SGHVS, CDR2 FQNEAQ.

This chain connects TRBV20-1 to TRBJ2-3; absent DNA, TCRdb's TRBD2 call cannot be checked. The CDR3 has 17 residues. Germline assignment: CDR1 DFQATT and CDR2 SNEGSKA (reference sequence). The CDR3 protein is CSARGVIGGWATDTQYF.

The CDR3 sequence: CAISGAQGDNYGYTF. The chain recombines TRBV10-3 with TRBJ1-2; with no DNA, the TCRdb D assignment of TRBD1 cannot be verified. The CDR3 has 15 residues. The V gene's germline CDR1 is ENHRY and CDR2 SYGVKD.

The genes are TRBV12-3 or TRBV12-4 and TRBJ1-5. This CDR3 comprises 13 residues. The CDR3 is CASSPAVRQPQHF.

The V call is TRBV4-1, the J call TRBJ2-7; as DNA is missing, the TRBD1 call by TCRdb cannot be tested. CDR3 size: 14 residues. Germline V CDR1 and CDR2: MGHRA, YSYEKL. The chain's CDR3 is CASSQNRGLYEQYF.

The rearrangement links TRBV29-1 to TRBJ2-6; the D gene TCRdb calls, TRBD1, cannot be checked with no DNA. The germline V gene encodes CDR1 SQVTM and CDR2 ANQGSEA. There are 18 residues in the CDR3. The CDR3 protein is CSVLAAQGRDSGANVLTF.

The J gene is TRBJ2-7, the V gene TRBV7-9; TCRdb outputs TRBD1, but without DNA this stays unchecked. CDR1 is SEHNR, CDR2 FQNEAQ, per germline (reference sequence). The CDR3 runs to 16 residues. CDR3 amino acids: CASSLSGQTLTYEQYF. The full variable domain, in which reference TRBV7-9 and TRBJ2-7 provide the parts outside the CDR3, is DTGVSQNPRHKITKRGQNVTFRCDPISEHNRLYWYRQTLGQGPEFLTYFQNEAQLEKSRLLSDRFSAERPKGSFSTLEIQRTEQGDSAMYLCASSLSGQTLTYEQYFGPGTRLTVT.

The chain links TRBV27 to TRBJ2-7. Looked up from germline, CDR1 is MNHEY and CDR2 is SMNVEV (reference sequence). The CDR3 extends over 15 amino acids. CDR3 sequence: CASSLSGQSSYEQYF.

The J gene is TRBJ2-5, the V gene TRBV9; no DNA is available, so the TRBD1 call from TCRdb remains unchecked. The CDR3 loop spans 14 amino acids. Germline CDR1 reads SGDLS; CDR2 reads YYNGEE. CDR3 sequence reads: CASSVEGREETQYF.

The chain recombines TRBV28 with TRBJ2-7; there is no DNA to check the TCRdb D call of TRBD1. CDR3 size: 13 residues. The germline V gene has CDR1 MDHEN and CDR2 SYDVKM. CDR3 loop: CASSLFSGFEQYF.

V usage is TRBV12-3 or TRBV12-4 and J usage is TRBJ2-4; the TCRdb D gene call, TRBD2, has no DNA to confirm it. The CDR3 covers 14 residues. CDR3: CASSFVSGGGIQYF.

The rearrangement links TRBV2 to TRBJ2-7; there is no DNA to check the TCRdb D call of TRBD1. The germline CDR1 and CDR2 sequences are SNHLY and FYNNEI. CDR3 length: 14 amino acids. The CDR3 loop is CASSGARGGGEQYF.

V and J are TRBV29-1 and TRBJ2-7; TCRdb reports TRBD2, a call that lacks DNA to check it against. The CDR3 contains 14 residues. Per the germline V gene, CDR1 is SQVTM and CDR2 is ANQGSEA. The CDR3 loop reads CSVVIAGAAYEQYF.

The chain employs TRBV5-6 and TRBJ2-3; TCRdb's D gene call, TRBD2, goes unchecked for lack of DNA. Per germline, CDR1 SGHDT and CDR2 YYEEEE. The CDR3 is 15 amino acids. The CDR3 is CASSLAASGSDTQYF.

The chain has TRBV5-1 and TRBJ2-7; TCRdb calls TRBD1, which cannot be checked without DNA. This CDR3 has 16 residues. CDR1 and CDR2 from the germline V gene are SGHRS and YFSETQ. CDR3 loop: CASSLIAGQSSYEQYF.

This chain joins TRBV2 and TRBJ2-4; the TCRdb call, TRBD2, lacks DNA for checking. Germline lookup yields CDR1 SNHLY and CDR2 FYNNEI. The CDR3 spans 15 residues. The CDR3 is CASSEGRNMLDIQYF.

The chain carries TRBV28 and TRBJ2-1. The germline V gene has CDR1 MDHEN and CDR2 SYDVKM. CDR3 length: 12 amino acids. This chain's CDR3 is CASSLEYNEQFF.

This chain links TRBV6-6 with TRBJ2-1; TCRdb lists TRBD2, though no DNA is available to test this call. This CDR3 contains 16 residues. CDR1 is MNHNY and CDR2 is SVGAGI in the germline V gene (reference sequence). CDR3 sequence: CASSYISGNSYNEQLF.